This T cell receptor (beta chain) was recovered during a study of blood T cell repertoires in COVID-19. V was clipped by 4 bases and J by 4 bases; unmatched bases: 9. Germline lookup yields CDR1 MNHNS and CDR2 SASEGT. This CDR3 spans 16 amino acids. The method was immunoSEQ multiplex PCR; TCRdb's version includes in-frame clones alone and lacks a portion of them. Here the sample spans fewer than 200,000 clones, roughly 88% being singletons. In Cohort 3, a recovered donor had either two negative PCRs, clearance, or symptom resolution. The V gene is TRBV6-1, the J gene TRBJ2-7, with TRBD2 identical over 11 bases. The sequenced material came from PBMCs or T cells enriched from blood (not recorded which). This receptor was taken from a woman under 30 who had recovered from COVID-19. CDR3: CASSVMGVAGGYEQYF. The CDR3 DNA is TGTGCCAGCAGTGTGATGGGAGTAGCGGGAGGGTACGAGCAGTACTTC.